This T cell receptor (beta chain) is from a study of cytomegalovirus exposure and HLA in healthy donors. Study-wide results and limits: Immune exposure information available was restricted to CMV serostatus. Later, an analysis showed that TCR beta chains associated with HLA were more clonally expanded than others that were equally common. Accurate prediction of HLA-A and HLA-B alleles (for most subjects) was reportedly achieved from TCR beta sequences.

Trimming shortened V by 2 bases and J by 6 bases, and 13 bases separated the two germline ends. This CDR3 is 15 amino acids long. Germline V lookup: CDR1 MDHEN, CDR2 SYDVKM. Note on this clone: Its antigen is as yet unknown.

Amplification used 60 Vbeta primers and 13 Jbeta primers. Assay used: immunoSEQ multiplex PCR; TCRdb lists only in-frame clones, some missing. The repertoire holds approximately 85,000 clones, with approximately 77% as singletons. The clonotype was recovered from a woman aged 40-49 years in good health and CMV-seropositive. The chain is built from TRBV28 and TRBJ1-4; maybe TRBD1 (5 bases). The sequenced material came from PBMCs. The CDR3 DNA reads TGTGCCAGCAGTTTAAACGGGCAGGGCGATGAAAAACTGTTTTTT. This codes for CASSLNGQGDEKLFF. The complete variable domain, with remaining parts taken from reference TRBV28 and TRBJ1-4, reads DVKVTQSSRYLVKRTGEKVFLECVQDMDHENMFWYRQDPGLGLRLIYFSYDVKMKEKGDIPEGYSVSREKKERFSLILESASTNQTSMYLCASSLNGQGDEKLFFGSGTQLSVL.